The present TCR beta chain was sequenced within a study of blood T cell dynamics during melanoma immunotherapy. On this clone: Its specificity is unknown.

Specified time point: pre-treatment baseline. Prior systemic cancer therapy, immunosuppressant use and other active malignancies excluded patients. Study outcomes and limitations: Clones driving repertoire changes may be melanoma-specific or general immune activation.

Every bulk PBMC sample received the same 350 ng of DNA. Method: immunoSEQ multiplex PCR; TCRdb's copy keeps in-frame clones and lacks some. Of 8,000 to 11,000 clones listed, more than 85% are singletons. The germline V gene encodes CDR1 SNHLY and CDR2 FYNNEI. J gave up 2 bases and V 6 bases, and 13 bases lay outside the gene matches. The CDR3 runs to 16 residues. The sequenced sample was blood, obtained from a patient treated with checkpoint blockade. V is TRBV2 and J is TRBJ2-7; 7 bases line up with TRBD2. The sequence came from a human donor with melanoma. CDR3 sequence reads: CASSALFGREAYEQYF. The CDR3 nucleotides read TGTGCCAGCAGCGCTCTATTTGGGAGGGAGGCCTACGAGCAGTACTTC.